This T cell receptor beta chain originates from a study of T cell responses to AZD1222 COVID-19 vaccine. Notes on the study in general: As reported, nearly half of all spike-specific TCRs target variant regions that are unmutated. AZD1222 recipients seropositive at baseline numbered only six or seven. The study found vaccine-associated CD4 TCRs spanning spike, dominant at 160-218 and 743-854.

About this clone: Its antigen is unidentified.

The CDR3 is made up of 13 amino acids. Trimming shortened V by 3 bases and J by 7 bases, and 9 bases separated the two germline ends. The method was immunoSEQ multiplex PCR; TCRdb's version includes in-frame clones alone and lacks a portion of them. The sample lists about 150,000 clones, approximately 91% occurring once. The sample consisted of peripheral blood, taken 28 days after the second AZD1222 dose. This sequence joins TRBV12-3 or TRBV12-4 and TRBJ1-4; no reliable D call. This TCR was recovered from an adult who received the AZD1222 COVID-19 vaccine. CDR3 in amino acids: CASSFGPAEKLFF. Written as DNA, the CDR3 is TGTGCCAGCAGTTTTGGTCCCGCTGAAAAACTGTTTTTT.